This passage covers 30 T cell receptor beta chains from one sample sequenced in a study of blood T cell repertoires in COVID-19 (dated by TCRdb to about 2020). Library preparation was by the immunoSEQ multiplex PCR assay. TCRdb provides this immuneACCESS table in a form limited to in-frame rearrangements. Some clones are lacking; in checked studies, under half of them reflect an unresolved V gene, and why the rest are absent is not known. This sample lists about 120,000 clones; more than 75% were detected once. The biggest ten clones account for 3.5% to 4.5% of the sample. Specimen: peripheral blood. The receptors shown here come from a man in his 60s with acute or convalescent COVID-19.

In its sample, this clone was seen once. The CDR3 nucleotides read TGTGCCAGCAGTACTTCTCTTTGGCGGAACTCCTACGAGCAGTACTTC. Protein product: CASSTSLWRNSYEQYF. The V call is TRBV28, the J call TRBJ2-7, with D uncertain. The germline gives CDR1 MDHEN, CDR2 SYDVKM. V was clipped by 5 bases and J by 0 bases, with 17 bases between them. This CDR3 comprises 16 residues.

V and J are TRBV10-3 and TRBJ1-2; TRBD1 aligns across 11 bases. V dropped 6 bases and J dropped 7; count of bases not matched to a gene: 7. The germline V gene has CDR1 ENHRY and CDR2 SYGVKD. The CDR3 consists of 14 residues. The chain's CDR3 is CAIRTGTGGSGYTF. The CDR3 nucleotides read TGTGCCATCAGGACCGGGACAGGGGGTTCTGGCTACACCTTC.

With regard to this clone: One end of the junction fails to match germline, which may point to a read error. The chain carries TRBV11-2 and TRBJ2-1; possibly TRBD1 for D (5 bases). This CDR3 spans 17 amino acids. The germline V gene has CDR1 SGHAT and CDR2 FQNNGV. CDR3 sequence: CASSPTRAGSITPLHVF. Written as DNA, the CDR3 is TGTGCCAGCAGCCCTACAAGAGCAGGGTCGATCACCCCATTACATGTCTTC.

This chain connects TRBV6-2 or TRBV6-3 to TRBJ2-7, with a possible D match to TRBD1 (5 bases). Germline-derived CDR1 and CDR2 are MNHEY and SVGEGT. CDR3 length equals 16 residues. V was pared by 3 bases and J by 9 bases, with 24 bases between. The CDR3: CASSYGAGGSSIRQYF. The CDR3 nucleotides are TGTGCCAGCAGTTATGGGGCTGGCGGATCTTCGATAAGGCAGTACTTC.

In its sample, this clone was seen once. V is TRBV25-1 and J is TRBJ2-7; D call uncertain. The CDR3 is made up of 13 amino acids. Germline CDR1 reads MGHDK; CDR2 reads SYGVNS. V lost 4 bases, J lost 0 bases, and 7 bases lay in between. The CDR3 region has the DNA TGTGCCAGCAGTGGGGCACCCTCCTACGAGCAGTACTTC. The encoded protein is CASSGAPSYEQYF.

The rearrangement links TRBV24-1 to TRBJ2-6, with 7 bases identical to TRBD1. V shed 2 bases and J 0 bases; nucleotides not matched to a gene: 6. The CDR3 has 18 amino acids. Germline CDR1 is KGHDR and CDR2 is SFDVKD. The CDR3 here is CATSDSGQDSSGANVLTF. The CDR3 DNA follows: TGTGCCACCAGTGATTCAGGACAGGACTCCTCTGGGGCCAACGTCCTGACTTTC.

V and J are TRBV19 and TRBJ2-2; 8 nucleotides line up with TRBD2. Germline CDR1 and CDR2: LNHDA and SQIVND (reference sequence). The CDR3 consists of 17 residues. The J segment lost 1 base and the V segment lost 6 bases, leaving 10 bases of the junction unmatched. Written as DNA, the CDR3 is TGTGCCAGTAGGCCGGGGGGTAGCGGGGAGAACACCGGGGAGCTGTTTTTT. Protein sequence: CASRPGGSGENTGELFF.

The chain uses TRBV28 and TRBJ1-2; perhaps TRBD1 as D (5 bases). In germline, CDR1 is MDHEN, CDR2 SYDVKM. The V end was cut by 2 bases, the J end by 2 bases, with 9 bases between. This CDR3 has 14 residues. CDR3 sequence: CASSLTGRNYGYTF. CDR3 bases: TGTGCCAGCAGTTTAACAGGAAGGAACTATGGCTACACCTTC.

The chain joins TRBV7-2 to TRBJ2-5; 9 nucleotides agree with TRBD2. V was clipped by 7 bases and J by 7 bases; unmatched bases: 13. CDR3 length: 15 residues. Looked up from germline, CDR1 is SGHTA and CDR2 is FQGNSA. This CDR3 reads CASTPRGIAGVTQYF. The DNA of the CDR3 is TGTGCCAGCACCCCCAGAGGGATAGCGGGAGTGACCCAGTACTTC.

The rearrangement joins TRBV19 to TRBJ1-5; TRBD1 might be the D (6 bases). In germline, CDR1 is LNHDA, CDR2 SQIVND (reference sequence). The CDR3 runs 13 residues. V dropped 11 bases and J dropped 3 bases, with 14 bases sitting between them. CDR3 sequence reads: CACTGYHNQPQHF. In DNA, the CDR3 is TGTGCCTGCACAGGGTACCACAATCAGCCCCAGCATTTT. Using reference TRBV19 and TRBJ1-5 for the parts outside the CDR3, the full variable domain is DGGITQSPKYLFRKEGQNVTLSCEQNLNHDAMYWYRQDPGQGLRLIYYSQIVNDFQKGDIAEGYSVSREKKESFPLTVTSAQKNPTAFYLCACTGYHNQPQHFGDGTRLSIL.

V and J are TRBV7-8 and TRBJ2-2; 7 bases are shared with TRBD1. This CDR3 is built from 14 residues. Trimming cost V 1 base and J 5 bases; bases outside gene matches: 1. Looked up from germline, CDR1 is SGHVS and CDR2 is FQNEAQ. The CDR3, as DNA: TGTGCCAGCAGCTTAGGACAGGGAACCGGGGAGCTGTTTTTT. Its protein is CASSLGQGTGELFF.

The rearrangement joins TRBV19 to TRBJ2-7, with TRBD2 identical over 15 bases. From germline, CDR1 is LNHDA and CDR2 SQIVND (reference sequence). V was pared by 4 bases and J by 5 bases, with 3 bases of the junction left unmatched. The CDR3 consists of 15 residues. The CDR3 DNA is TGTGCCAGTAGTACGGGGACTAGCGGGAGGAACGAGCAGTACTTC. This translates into CASSTGTSGRNEQYF.

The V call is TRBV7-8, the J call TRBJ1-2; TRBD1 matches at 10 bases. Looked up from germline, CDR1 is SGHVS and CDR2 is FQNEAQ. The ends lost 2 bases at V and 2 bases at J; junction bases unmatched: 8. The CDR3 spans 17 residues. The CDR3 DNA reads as TGTGCCAGCAGCTTAAGGGACAGGGGTGTCGGGAACTATGGCTACACCTTC. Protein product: CASSLRDRGVGNYGYTF. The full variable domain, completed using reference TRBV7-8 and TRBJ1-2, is GAGVSQSPRYKVAKRGQDVALRCDPISGHVSLFWYQQALGQGPEFLTYFQNEAQLDKSGLPSDRFFAERPEGSVSTLKIQRTQQEDSAVYLCASSLRDRGVGNYGYTFGSGTRLTVV.

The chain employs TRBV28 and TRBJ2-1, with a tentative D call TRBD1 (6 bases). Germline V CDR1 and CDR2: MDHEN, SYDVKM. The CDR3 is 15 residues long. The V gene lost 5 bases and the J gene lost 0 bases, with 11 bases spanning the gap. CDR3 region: CASSPDSRSYNEQFF. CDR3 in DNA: TGTGCCAGCAGTCCGGACAGCCGCTCCTACAATGAGCAGTTCTTC. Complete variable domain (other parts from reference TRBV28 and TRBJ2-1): DVKVTQSSRYLVKRTGEKVFLECVQDMDHENMFWYRQDPGLGLRLIYFSYDVKMKEKGDIPEGYSVSREKKERFSLILESASTNQTSMYLCASSPDSRSYNEQFFGPGTRLTVL.

CDR3 protein: CAGGTANTGELFF. DNA of the CDR3: TGTGCCGGCGGGACAGCAAACACCGGGGAGCTGTTTTTT. The chain joins TRBV6-1 to TRBJ2-2; D is possibly TRBD1 (7 bases). Between the trimmed V and J ends, which lost 11 bases and 2 bases, there was a span of 12 bases. This CDR3 has 13 amino acids. Per the germline V gene, CDR1 is MNHNS and CDR2 is SASEGT.

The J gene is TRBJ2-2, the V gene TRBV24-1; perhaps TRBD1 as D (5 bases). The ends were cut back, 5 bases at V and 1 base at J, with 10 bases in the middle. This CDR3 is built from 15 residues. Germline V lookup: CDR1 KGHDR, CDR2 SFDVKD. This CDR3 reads CATSGGRVNTGELFF. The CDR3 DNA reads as TGTGCCACCAGTGGTGGCAGGGTGAACACCGGGGAGCTGTTTTTT.

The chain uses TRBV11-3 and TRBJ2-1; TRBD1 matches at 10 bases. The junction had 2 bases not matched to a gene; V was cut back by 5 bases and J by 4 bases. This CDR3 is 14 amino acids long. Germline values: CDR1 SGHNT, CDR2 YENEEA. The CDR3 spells CASSVGQGYNEQFF. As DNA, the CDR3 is TGTGCCAGCAGCGTGGGACAGGGGTACAATGAGCAGTTCTTC.

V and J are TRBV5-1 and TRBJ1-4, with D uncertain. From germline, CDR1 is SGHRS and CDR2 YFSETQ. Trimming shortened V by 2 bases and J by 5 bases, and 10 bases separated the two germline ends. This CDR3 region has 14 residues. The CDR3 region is CASSFSSGNEKLFF. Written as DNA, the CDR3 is TGCGCCAGCAGCTTCTCGAGCGGGAATGAAAAACTGTTTTTT.

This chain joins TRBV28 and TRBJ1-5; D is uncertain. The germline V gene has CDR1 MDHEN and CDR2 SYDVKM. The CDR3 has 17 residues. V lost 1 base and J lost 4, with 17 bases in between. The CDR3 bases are TGTGCCAGCAGTTTATACCGATTTGAGGGCTTTAATCAGCCCCAGCATTTT. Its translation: CASSLYRFEGFNQPQHF.

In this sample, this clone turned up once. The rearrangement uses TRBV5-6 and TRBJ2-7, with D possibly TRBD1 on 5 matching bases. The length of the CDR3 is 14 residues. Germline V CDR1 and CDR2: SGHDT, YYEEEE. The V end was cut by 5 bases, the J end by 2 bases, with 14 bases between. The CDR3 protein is CASSYLGHAYEQYF. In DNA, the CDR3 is TGTGCCAGCAGTTACCTTGGACACGCCTACGAGCAGTACTTC. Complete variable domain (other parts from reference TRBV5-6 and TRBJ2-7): DAGVTQSPTHLIKTRGQQVTLRCSPKSGHDTVSWYQQALGQGPQFIFQYYEEEERQRGNFPDRFSGHQFPNYSSELNVNALLLGDSALYLCASSYLGHAYEQYFGPGTRLTVT.

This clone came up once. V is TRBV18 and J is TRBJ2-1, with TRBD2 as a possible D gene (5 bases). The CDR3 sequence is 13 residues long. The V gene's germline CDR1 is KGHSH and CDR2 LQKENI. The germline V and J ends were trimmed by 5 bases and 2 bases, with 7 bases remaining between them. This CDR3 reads CASSMGAYNEQFF. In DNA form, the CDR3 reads TGTGCCAGCTCAATGGGAGCCTACAATGAGCAGTTCTTC.

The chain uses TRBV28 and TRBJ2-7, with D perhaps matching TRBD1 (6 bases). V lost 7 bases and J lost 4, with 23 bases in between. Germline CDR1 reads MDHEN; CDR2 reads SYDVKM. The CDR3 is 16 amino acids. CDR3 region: CASITARDTGGYEQYF. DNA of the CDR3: TGTGCCAGCATCACAGCCCGGGACACGGGTGGGTACGAGCAGTACTTC.

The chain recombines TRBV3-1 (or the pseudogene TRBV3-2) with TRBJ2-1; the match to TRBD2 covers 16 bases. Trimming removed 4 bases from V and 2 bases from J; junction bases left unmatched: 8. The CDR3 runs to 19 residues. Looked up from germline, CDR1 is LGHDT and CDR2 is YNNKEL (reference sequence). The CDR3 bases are TGTGCCAGCAGCCTCCCGGGACTAGCGGGAGGGCGAGCCTACAATGAGCAGTTCTTC. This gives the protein CASSLPGLAGGRAYNEQFF.

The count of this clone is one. This CDR3 reads CASSLGLTSGSSYEQYF. The CDR3 nucleotides are TGCGCCAGCAGCTTGGGACTCACTAGCGGTAGCTCCTACGAGCAGTACTTC. The rearrangement links TRBV5-1 to TRBJ2-7; 8 nucleotides line up with TRBD2. There are 17 residues in the CDR3. In germline, CDR1 is SGHRS, CDR2 YFSETQ. V shed 0 bases and J 0 bases; nucleotides not matched to a gene: 8.

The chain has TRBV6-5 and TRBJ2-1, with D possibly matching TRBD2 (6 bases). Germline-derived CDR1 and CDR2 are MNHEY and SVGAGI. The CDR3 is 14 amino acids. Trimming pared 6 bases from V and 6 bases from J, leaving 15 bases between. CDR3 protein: CASSPTGLLNEQFF. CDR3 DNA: TGTGCCAGCAGCCCGACGGGACTTCTCAATGAGCAGTTCTTC.

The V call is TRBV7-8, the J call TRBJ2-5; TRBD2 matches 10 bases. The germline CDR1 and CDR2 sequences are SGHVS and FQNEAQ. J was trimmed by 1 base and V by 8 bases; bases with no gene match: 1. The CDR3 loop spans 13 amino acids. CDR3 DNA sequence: TGTGCCAGCGCTAGCGGGGGCCAAGAGACCCAGTACTTC. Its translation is CASASGGQETQYF.

The CDR3 DNA is TGTGCCAGCAGCCGGATTACTAGCGGAAAAAGCAATGAGCAGTTCTTC. Its translation is CASSRITSGKSNEQFF. The V and J genes are TRBV3-1 (or the pseudogene TRBV3-2) and TRBJ2-1; TRBD2 matches at 8 bases. The V and J ends lost 4 bases and 6 bases, in that order; junction bases with no gene match: 11. The germline V gene has CDR1 LGHDT and CDR2 YNNKEL (reference sequence). CDR3 length: 16 amino acids.

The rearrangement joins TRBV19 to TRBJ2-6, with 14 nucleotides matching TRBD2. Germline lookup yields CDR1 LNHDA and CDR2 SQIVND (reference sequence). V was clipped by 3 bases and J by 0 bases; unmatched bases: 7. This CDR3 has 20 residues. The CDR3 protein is CASSIYHGTSGSSGANVLTF. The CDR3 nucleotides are TGTGCCAGTAGTATTTACCATGGGACTAGCGGGAGCTCTGGGGCCAACGTCCTGACTTTC.

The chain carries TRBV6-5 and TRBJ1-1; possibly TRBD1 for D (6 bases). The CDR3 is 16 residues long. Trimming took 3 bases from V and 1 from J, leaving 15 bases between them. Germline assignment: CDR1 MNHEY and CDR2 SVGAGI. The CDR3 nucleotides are TGTGCCAGCAGTTATCAACCAGGGGCTGCGAACACTGAAGCTTTCTTT. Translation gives CASSYQPGAANTEAFF.

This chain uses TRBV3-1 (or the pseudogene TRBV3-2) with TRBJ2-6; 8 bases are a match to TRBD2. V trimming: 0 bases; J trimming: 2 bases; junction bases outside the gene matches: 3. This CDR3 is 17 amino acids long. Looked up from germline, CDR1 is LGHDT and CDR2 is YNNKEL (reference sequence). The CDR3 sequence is CASSQEAGATGANVLTF. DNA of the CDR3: TGTGCCAGCAGCCAAGAAGCGGGGGCGACTGGGGCCAACGTCCTGACTTTC.